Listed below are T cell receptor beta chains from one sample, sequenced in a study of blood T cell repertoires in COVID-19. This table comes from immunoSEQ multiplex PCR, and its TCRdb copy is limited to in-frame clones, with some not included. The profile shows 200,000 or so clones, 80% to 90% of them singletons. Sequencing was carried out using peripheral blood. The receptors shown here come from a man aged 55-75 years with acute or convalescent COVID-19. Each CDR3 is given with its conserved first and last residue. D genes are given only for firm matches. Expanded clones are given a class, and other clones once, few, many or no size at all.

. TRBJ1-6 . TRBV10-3 CAISDLGQINNSPLHF TGTGCCATCAGTGACCTAGGACAGATCAATAATTCACCCCTCCACTTT
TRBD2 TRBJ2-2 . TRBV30 CAWKRLAGAGELFF TGTGCCTGGAAGCGCCTAGCGGGAGCCGGGGAGCTGTTTTTT
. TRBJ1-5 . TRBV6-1 CASSLDGANWPQHF TGTGCCAGCAGTTTGGATGGAGCGAATTGGCCCCAGCATTTT
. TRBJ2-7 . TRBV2 CASSDRGESYEQYF TGTGCCAGCAGTGACAGGGGGGAATCATACGAGCAGTACTTC
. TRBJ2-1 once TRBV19 CASSPPEGAYNEQFF TGTGCCAGTAGTCCCCCCGAGGGGGCCTACAATGAGCAGTTCTTC
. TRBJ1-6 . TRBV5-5 CASSLQGGNSPLHF TGTGCCAGCAGCTTGCAGGGTGGCAATTCACCCCTCCACTTT
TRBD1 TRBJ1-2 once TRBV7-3 CASSLTSTAGGGYTF TGTGCCAGCAGCTTAACGTCGACGGCAGGGGGAGGCTACACCTTC
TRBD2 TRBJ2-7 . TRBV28 CASSGTSGWRPYEQYF TGTGCCAGCAGTGGGACTAGCGGGTGGAGGCCCTACGAGCAGTACTTC
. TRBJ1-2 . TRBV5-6 CASSLRGLRRLGYTF TGTGCCAGCAGCTTAAGAGGGTTGAGGCGCCTTGGCTACACCTTC
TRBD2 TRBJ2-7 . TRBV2 CATSREGLNEQYF TGTGCCACCAGTCGGGAGGGCCTTAACGAGCAGTACTTC
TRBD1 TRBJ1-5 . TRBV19 CASSPQGQDYQPQHF TGTGCCAGTAGCCCCCAAGGACAGGATTATCAGCCCCAGCATTTT
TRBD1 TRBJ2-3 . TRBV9 CASSRGDRNTDTQYF TGTGCCAGCAGCCGAGGGGACAGAAACACAGATACGCAGTATTTT
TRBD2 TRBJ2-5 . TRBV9 CASSVGSSGAQETQYF TGTGCCAGCAGCGTAGGATCTAGCGGGGCACAAGAGACCCAGTACTTC
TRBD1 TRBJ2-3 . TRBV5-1 CASSLQGGLSTDTQYF TGCGCCAGCAGCTTACAAGGGGGCTTGAGCACAGATACGCAGTATTTT
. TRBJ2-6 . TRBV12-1 CASSSKAGVKILLRANVLTF TGTGCCAGCAGCTCGAAGGCGGGAGTAAAGATTCTTCTCAGGGCCAACGTCCTGACTTTC
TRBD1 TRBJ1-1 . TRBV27 CASRLDRLNTEAFF TGTGCCAGCAGGCTGGACAGGTTGAACACTGAAGCTTTCTTT
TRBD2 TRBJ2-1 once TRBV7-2 CASSLWASGRMSSYNEQFF TGTGCCAGCAGCTTATGGGCTAGCGGGAGGATGAGCTCCTACAATGAGCAGTTCTTC
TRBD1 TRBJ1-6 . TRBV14 CASSPGWSEGANSPLHF TGTGCCAGCAGCCCAGGCTGGTCTGAGGGGGCGAATTCACCCCTCCACTTT
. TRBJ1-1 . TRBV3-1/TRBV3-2 CASSQKGVEAFF TGTGCCAGCAGCCAAAAGGGAGTTGAAGCTTTCTTT
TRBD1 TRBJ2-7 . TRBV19 CASSITTGGYEQYF TGTGCCAGTAGTATCACAACAGGGGGCTACGAGCAGTACTTC
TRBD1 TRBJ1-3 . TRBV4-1 CASSQAEGAGNTIYF TGCGCCAGCAGCCAAGCTGAGGGGGCAGGAAACACCATATATTTT
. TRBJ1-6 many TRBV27 CASSPRTANYNSPLHF TGTGCCAGCAGTCCCCGGACAGCCAACTATAATTCACCCCTCCACTTT
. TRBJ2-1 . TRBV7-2 CATSSRSSYNEQFF TGTGCCACGTCTAGCCGATCCTCCTACAATGAGCAGTTCTTC
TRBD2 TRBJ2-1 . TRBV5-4 CASSLGGKIEQFF TGTGCCAGCAGCCTGGGAGGGAAAATTGAGCAGTTCTTC
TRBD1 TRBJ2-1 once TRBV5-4 CASSAQGADEQFF TGTGCCAGCAGCGCACAGGGGGCCGATGAGCAGTTCTTC